These T cell receptor beta chains were read from a single sample in a study of T cell responses to AZD1222 COVID-19 vaccine. Profiling relied on immunoSEQ multiplex PCR, and the TCRdb table lists in-frame clones only, not all of them. In the table there are 150,000 to 200,000 clones, 90% to 95% of which are singletons. This material consisted of peripheral blood, taken on day 0 of AZD1222 vaccination. The source is an adult in good health. Each CDR3 is given with its conserved first and last residue. Fields, in order: D gene, V gene, clone size, J gene, CDR3 protein, CDR3 DNA. D genes are given only for firm matches. Some rows mark clone size as missing; the rest say once, few, many or name a class of expanded clone.

NA	TRBV18	NA	TRBJ2-7	CASSPDLDYEQYF	TGTGCCAGCTCACCTGACCTGGACTACGAGCAGTACTTC
TRBD1	TRBV7-9	NA	TRBJ1-3	CASSRGTGAGNTIYF	TGTGCCAGCAGCCGAGGGACAGGGGCAGGAAACACCATATATTTT
NA	TRBV12-3/TRBV12-4	NA	TRBJ1-2	CASSLSGRGYTF	TGTGCCAGCAGTTTATCGGGGAGAGGCTACACCTTC
NA	TRBV7-9	NA	TRBJ1-1	CASSPTRGGMNTEAFF	TGTGCCAGCAGCCCCACGAGGGGTGGGATGAACACTGAAGCTTTCTTT
TRBD2	TRBV18	NA	TRBJ2-7	CASSRASGRRNEQYF	TGTGCCAGCTCACGAGCTAGCGGGAGAAGGAACGAGCAGTACTTC
NA	TRBV2	NA	TRBJ1-1	CASSEQGIMNTEAFF	TGTGCCAGCAGTGAGCAGGGAATAATGAACACTGAAGCTTTCTTT
NA	TRBV5-5	NA	TRBJ2-7	CASSLSGAHEQYF	TGTGCCAGCAGCTTGTCAGGGGCCCACGAGCAGTACTTC
NA	TRBV5-1	NA	TRBJ1-5	CASSWDGTNQPQHF	TGCGCCAGCAGCTGGGACGGGACGAATCAGCCCCAGCATTTT
NA	TRBV27	NA	TRBJ2-2	CASSLGGGTGELFF	TGTGCCAGCAGTTTAGGGGGTGGTACCGGGGAGCTGTTTTTT
NA	TRBV6-5	NA	TRBJ1-3	CASRNPGVSGNTIYF	TGTGCCAGCAGGAACCCAGGGGTCTCTGGAAACACCATATATTTT
NA	TRBV9	NA	TRBJ1-1	CASSVGGSTEAFF	TGTGCCAGCAGCGTTGGGGGAAGCACTGAAGCTTTCTTT
NA	TRBV18	NA	TRBJ1-2	CASSPAGGPYGYTF	TGTGCCAGCTCACCGGCCGGGGGGCCCTATGGCTACACCTTC
NA	TRBV5-5	NA	TRBJ2-7	CASSLAGRRGSYEQYF	TGTGCCAGCAGCTTGGCCGGGCGACGCGGGTCCTACGAGCAGTACTTC
TRBD2	TRBV7-7	NA	TRBJ2-3	CASSTNLLAGGGDTQYF	TGTGCCAGCAGCACGAACCTACTAGCGGGAGGAGGGGATACGCAGTATTTT
NA	TRBV5-1	NA	TRBJ1-3	CASSLEVLQAGNTIYF	TGCGCCAGCAGCTTGGAAGTGCTCCAGGCGGGAAACACCATATATTTT
NA	TRBV2	NA	TRBJ2-1	CASSVSLVGNEQFF	TGTGCCAGCAGTGTTTCCCTAGTAGGGAATGAGCAGTTCTTC
NA	TRBV4-1	NA	TRBJ1-2	CASSQDAGYYGYTF	TGCGCCAGCAGCCAAGATGCAGGCTACTATGGCTACACCTTC
TRBD1	TRBV4-1	NA	TRBJ1-3	CASSQEVGQRGNTIYF	TGCGCCAGCAGCCAAGAAGTGGGACAGAGGGGAAACACCATATATTTT
NA	TRBV14	NA	TRBJ2-3	CASSQESNTQYF	TGTGCCAGCAGCCAAGAATCCAATACGCAGTATTTT
TRBD1	TRBV29-1	once	TRBJ1-1	CSVGAGGDTEAFF	TGCAGCGTTGGGGCAGGGGGGGATACTGAAGCTTTCTTT
NA	TRBV9	NA	TRBJ2-3	CASSLLSERTDTQYF	TGTGCCAGCAGCCTGCTATCGGAGAGAACAGATACGCAGTATTTT
TRBD1	TRBV28	NA	TRBJ1-2	CASSSTGEHGYTF	TGTGCCAGCAGTTCGACAGGGGAGCACGGCTACACCTTC
TRBD2	TRBV19	NA	TRBJ2-1	CASSIGFAGGTVNEQFF	TGTGCCAGTAGTATAGGATTCGCGGGAGGGACCGTTAATGAGCAGTTCTTC
NA	TRBV28	NA	TRBJ2-1	CASRLTDQAYNEQFF	TGTGCCAGCAGACTGACAGACCAAGCCTACAATGAGCAGTTCTTC
NA	TRBV10-3	NA	TRBJ1-4	CAISDPGNEKLFF	TGTGCCATCTCGGACCCAGGAAATGAAAAACTGTTTTTT
NA	TRBV5-1	NA	TRBJ2-5	CATQHGWAAGEETQYF	TGCGCCACTCAACATGGATGGGCGGCAGGGGAAGAGACCCAGTACTTC
TRBD1	TRBV28	NA	TRBJ2-7	CASSPGTAMFMKQYF	TGTGCCAGCAGCCCCGGGACAGCGATGTTTATGAAGCAGTACTTC
NA	TRBV10-2	NA	TRBJ1-5	CASSAGGSNQPQHF	TGCGCCAGCAGCGCGGGAGGCAGCAATCAGCCCCAGCATTTT
NA	TRBV10-3	NA	TRBJ1-5	CAISDGGLGNQPQHF	TGTGCCATCAGTGATGGTGGGCTCGGCAATCAGCCCCAGCATTTT
NA	TRBV5-5	NA	TRBJ1-5	CASSLTGRYYDQPQHF	TGTGCCAGCAGCTTAACAGGGCGGTATTACGATCAGCCCCAGCATTTT
TRBD1	TRBV5-1	NA	TRBJ1-2	CASGTGGHGYTF	TGCGCCAGCGGGACAGGGGGCCATGGCTACACCTTC
TRBD1	TRBV14	once	TRBJ1-1	CASSFTGGNTEAFF	TGTGCCAGCAGCTTCACAGGGGGTAACACTGAAGCTTTCTTT
NA	TRBV19	NA	TRBJ1-1	CASSKRSKGNSNTEAFF	TGTGCCAGTAGTAAGAGATCGAAAGGAAACTCGAACACTGAAGCTTTCTTT
NA	TRBV5-6	NA	TRBJ1-5	CASSLRGEPQHF	TGTGCCAGCAGTCTAAGGGGAGAGCCCCAGCATTTT
NA	TRBV5-4	NA	TRBJ2-7	CASSLVSSSYEQYF	TGTGCCAGCAGCTTGGTCTCGTCCTCCTACGAGCAGTACTTC
TRBD2	TRBV19	NA	TRBJ2-5	CASSSRLGGRIETQYF	TGTGCCAGTAGTTCCCGGTTGGGCGGGAGAATAGAGACCCAGTACTTC
NA	TRBV5-1	NA	TRBJ2-3	CASSFRVGTDTQYF	TGCGCCAGCAGCTTCAGGGTGGGGACAGATACGCAGTATTTT
TRBD1	TRBV19	NA	TRBJ1-1	CASSPILTGGKTEAFF	TGTGCCAGTAGTCCCATCCTGACAGGGGGGAAGACTGAAGCTTTCTTT
NA	TRBV30	NA	TRBJ2-1	CAWSAHSGNEQFF	TGTGCCTGGAGTGCCCACTCGGGCAATGAGCAGTTCTTC
NA	TRBV12-3/TRBV12-4	NA	TRBJ2-7	CASSNHGEQYF	TGTGCCAGCAGTAACCACGGAGAGCAGTACTTC
NA	TRBV7-8	NA	TRBJ1-3	CASSLAYSGNTIYF	TGTGCCAGCAGCTTAGCGTACTCTGGAAACACCATATATTTT
NA	TRBV10-1	NA	TRBJ1-1	CASRDRTNTEAFF	TGCGCCAGCAGAGATAGGACGAACACTGAAGCTTTCTTT
TRBD2	TRBV27	once	TRBJ2-3	CASCPAPTSGRSRGASDTQYF	TGTGCCAGCTGCCCCGCCCCGACTAGCGGGAGGTCTAGGGGCGCTTCAGATACGCAGTATTTT
NA	TRBV19	NA	TRBJ2-1	CASSRDTVSPRNEQFF	TGTGCCAGTAGTAGGGACACTGTTTCCCCGAGGAATGAGCAGTTCTTC
TRBD2	TRBV13	NA	TRBJ2-2	CASSLRSGRMTGELFF	TGTGCCAGCAGCTTAAGAAGCGGGAGGATGACCGGGGAGCTGTTTTTT
NA	TRBV12-5	once	TRBJ1-1	CASGSLYTEAFF	TGTGCTAGTGGTTCCCTCTACACTGAAGCTTTCTTT
TRBD2	TRBV27	NA	TRBJ2-3	CASSSTSGTTDTQYF	TGTGCCAGCAGTTCAACTAGCGGAACCACAGATACGCAGTATTTT
TRBD2	TRBV27	NA	TRBJ2-2	CASSVGGARAGELFF	TGTGCCAGCTCCGTGGGAGGGGCGCGGGCCGGGGAGCTGTTTTTT